This T cell receptor beta chain was identified during a study of post-analysis software for immune sequencing data (dated by TCRdb to about 2015). For context, the study as a whole: The recorded disease courses included relapsing-remitting, secondary progressive and progressive-relapsing multiple sclerosis, and some patients had no subtype annotation. The multiple sclerosis patient repertoires were compared with about a dozen previously published healthy control repertoires from donors aged 6 to 25 years. A subset of samples was prepared in parallel using single-end sample barcoding, then pooled and co-amplified after Illumina adapter ligation. On the study overall, not on this receptor specifically: The control group was slightly older than the multiple sclerosis patient group. Significantly lower normalized Chao1 diversity was found in multiple sclerosis patients than in controls, suggesting substantial peripheral T-cell clonal expansion. Direct clustering with F measure revealed strong co-clustering of samples prepared in the same batch, which led to a batch-effect correction. Significantly higher frequencies in patients than in controls were found for about five TRBV segments, including TRBV5-6, TRBV5-1 and TRBV20-1.

Trimming removed 6 bases from V and 0 bases from J, leaving 6 bases between the germline ends. For CDR1 and CDR2, the germline V gene lists MNHNS and SASEGT. The cysteine opens and the phenylalanine closes a CDR3 of 13 amino acids. Of all the DNA, just the CDR3 is kept, 39 bases in frame from base 1. Comment on this clonotype: It lacks a known antigen. No base-level quality is on record; no much larger clone is a single base apart.

Receptor amplification or capture employed PCR. Instrument on record: Illumina HiSeq 2500. Unique molecular identifiers were incorporated into TCR beta cDNA libraries to reduce PCR and sequencing biases. Per 1 to 10 million input T cells, approximately 500,000 cDNA molecules were obtained, such that each molecule approximated one T cell. The same protocol used for the earlier healthy control dataset was applied to prepare and sequence the patient libraries. Within a given batch, samples were prepared together, multiplexed and sequenced on the same HiSeq lane. As for how the authors treated the data: MIGEC was used to process the raw barcoded reads, and molecular identifier groups with only a single read were discarded before consensus assembly and CDR3 extraction. Clonotype tables were post-analysed with VDJtools, normalizing diversity by down-sampling all datasets to the smallest sample size. Repertoire overlap clustering matched CDR3 amino acid but not nucleotide sequences to correct batch-related cross-sample contamination. The raw public reads went through TCRdb reprocessing: fastp at Q25, MiXCR clone calling, in-frame beta chains kept. CDR3 protein duplicates are merged, each entry listing the most common genes and DNA. TCRdb's processing, not the authors', yielded these V and J calls. The sample table records roughly 800,000 distinct CDR3 sequences; approximately 53% of these occur just once. 4.6% of the sample lies in the top ten.

TCR beta repertoires were profiled from peripheral blood of approximately 13 young patients with multiple sclerosis to demonstrate the VDJtools post-analysis software. The multiple sclerosis patients were children and adolescents ranging in age from roughly 6 to 16 years. Sequencing input: blood. The V and J genes are TRBV6-1 and TRBJ2-4; no D gene call is confident. This sequence originates from a girl aged 10-17 years with multiple sclerosis. The sequenced DNA: TGTGCCAGCAGGACGGGAGCCAAAAACATTCAGTACTTC. Its translation reads: CASRTGAKNIQYF.